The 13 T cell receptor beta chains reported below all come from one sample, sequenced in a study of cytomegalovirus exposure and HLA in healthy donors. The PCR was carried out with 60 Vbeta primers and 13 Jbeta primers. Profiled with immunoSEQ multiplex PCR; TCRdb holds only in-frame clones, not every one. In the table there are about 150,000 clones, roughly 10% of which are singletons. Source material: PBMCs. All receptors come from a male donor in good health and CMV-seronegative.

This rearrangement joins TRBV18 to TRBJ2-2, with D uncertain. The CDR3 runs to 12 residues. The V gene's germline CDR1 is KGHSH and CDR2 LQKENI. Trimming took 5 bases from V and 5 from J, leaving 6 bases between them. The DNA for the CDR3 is TGTGCCAGCTCAGAGATGACCGGGGAGCTGTTTTTT. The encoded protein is CASSEMTGELFF.

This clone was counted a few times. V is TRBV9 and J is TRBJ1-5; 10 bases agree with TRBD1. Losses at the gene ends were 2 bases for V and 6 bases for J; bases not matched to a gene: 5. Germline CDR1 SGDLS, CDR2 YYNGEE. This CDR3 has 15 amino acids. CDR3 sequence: CASSVGGTGVQPQHF. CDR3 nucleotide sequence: TGTGCCAGCAGCGTCGGCGGGACAGGGGTTCAGCCCCAGCATTTT.

The CDR3 region is CASSGRSGRNHNEQFF. As DNA, the CDR3 is TGTGCCAGCAGTGGCCGGAGCGGGAGGAATCACAATGAGCAGTTCTTC. The chain couples TRBV2 to TRBJ2-1, with TRBD2 matching over 9 bases. After removal of 4 bases from V and 5 bases from J, the junction contained 9 bases not matched to a gene. Germline V gene lookup returns CDR1 SNHLY and CDR2 FYNNEI. There are 16 residues in the CDR3.

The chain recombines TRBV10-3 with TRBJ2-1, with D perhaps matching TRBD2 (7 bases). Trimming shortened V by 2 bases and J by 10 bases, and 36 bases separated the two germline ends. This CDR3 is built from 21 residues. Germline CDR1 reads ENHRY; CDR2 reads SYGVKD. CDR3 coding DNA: TGTGCCATCAGTGAGGGGTTGGCGGACCGGGATTTTGACCGCAGGGGAGGGGAGCAGTTCTTC. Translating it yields CAISEGLADRDFDRRGGEQFF.

CDR3 region: CASSLRPQGRNEQFF. CDR3 bases: TGTGCCAGCAGCCTACGCCCACAGGGGAGGAATGAGCAGTTCTTC. The J gene is TRBJ2-1, the V gene TRBV7-9; D possibly corresponds to TRBD1 (7 bases). CDR1 is SEHNR and CDR2 is FQNEAQ in the germline V gene (reference sequence). This CDR3 comprises 15 residues. V was clipped by 5 bases and J by 7 bases, with 18 bases between them.

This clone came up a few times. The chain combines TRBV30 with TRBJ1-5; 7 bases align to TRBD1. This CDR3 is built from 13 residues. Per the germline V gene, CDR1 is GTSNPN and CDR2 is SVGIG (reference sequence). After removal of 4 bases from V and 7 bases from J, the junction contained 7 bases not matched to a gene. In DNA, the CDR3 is TGTGCCTGGACCACAGGGGAAGGCCAGCCCCAGCATTTT. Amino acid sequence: CAWTTGEGQPQHF. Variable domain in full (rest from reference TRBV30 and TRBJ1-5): SQTIHQWPATLVQPVGSPLSLECTVEGTSNPNLYWYRQAAGRGLQLLFYSVGIGQISSEVPQNLSASRPQDRQFILSSKKLLLSDSGFYLCAWTTGEGQPQHFGDGTRLSIL.

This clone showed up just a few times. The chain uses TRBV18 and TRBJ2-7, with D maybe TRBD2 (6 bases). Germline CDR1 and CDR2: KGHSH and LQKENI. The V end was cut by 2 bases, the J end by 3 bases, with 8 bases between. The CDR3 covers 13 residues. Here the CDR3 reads CASSPMGGYEQYF. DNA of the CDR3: TGTGCCAGCTCACCAATGGGGGGCTACGAGCAGTACTTC.

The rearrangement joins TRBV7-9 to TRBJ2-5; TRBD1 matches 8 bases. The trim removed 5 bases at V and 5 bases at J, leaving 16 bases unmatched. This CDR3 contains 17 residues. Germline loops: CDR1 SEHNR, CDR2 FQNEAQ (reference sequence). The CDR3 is CASSQNRDRSWEETQYF. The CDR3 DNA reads TGTGCCAGCAGCCAAAACCGGGACAGGAGTTGGGAGGAGACCCAGTACTTC. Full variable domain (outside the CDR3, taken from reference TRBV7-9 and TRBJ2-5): DTGVSQNPRHKITKRGQNVTFRCDPISEHNRLYWYRQTLGQGPEFLTYFQNEAQLEKSRLLSDRFSAERPKGSFSTLEIQRTEQGDSAMYLCASSQNRDRSWEETQYFGPGTRLLVL.

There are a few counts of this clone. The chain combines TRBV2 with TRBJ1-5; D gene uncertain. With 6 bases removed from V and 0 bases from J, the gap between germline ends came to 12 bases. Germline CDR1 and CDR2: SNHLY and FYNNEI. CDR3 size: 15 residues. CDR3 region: CASRDFGNSNQPQHF. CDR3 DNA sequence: TGTGCCAGCAGGGACTTCGGGAATAGCAATCAGCCCCAGCATTTT. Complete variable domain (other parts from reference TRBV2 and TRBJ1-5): EPEVTQTPSHQVTQMGQEVILRCVPISNHLYFYWYRQILGQKVEFLVSFYNNEISEKSEIFDDQFSVERPDGSNFTLKIRSTKLEDSAMYFCASRDFGNSNQPQHFGDGTRLSIL.

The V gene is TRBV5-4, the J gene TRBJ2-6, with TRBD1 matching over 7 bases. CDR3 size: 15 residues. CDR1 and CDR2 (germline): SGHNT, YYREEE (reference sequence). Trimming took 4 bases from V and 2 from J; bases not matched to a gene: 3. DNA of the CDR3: TGTGCCAGCAGCGAAGGGGGCGCTGGGGCCAACGTCCTGACTTTC. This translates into CASSEGGAGANVLTF.

The CDR3 reads CSARLDNEQFF. The CDR3 nucleotides read TGCAGTGCTCGACTCGACAATGAGCAGTTCTTC. The chain is built from TRBV20-1 and TRBJ2-1, with D hard to call. Per germline, CDR1 DFQATT and CDR2 SNEGSKA (reference sequence). V lost 5 bases, J lost 5 bases, and 7 bases lay in between. This CDR3 region has 11 residues.

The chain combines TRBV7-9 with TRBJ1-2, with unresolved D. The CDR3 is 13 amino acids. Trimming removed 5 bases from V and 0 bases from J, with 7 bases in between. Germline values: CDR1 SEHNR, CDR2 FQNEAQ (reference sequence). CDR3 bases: TGTGCCAGCAGCCTCGGGGCTAACTATGGCTACACCTTC. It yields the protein CASSLGANYGYTF.

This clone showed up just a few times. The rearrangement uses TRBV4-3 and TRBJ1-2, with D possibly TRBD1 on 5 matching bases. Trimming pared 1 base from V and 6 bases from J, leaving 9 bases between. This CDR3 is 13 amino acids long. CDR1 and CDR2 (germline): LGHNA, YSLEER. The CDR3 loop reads CASSQGAGNGYTF. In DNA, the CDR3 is TGCGCCAGCAGCCAAGGGGCAGGGAATGGCTACACCTTC.